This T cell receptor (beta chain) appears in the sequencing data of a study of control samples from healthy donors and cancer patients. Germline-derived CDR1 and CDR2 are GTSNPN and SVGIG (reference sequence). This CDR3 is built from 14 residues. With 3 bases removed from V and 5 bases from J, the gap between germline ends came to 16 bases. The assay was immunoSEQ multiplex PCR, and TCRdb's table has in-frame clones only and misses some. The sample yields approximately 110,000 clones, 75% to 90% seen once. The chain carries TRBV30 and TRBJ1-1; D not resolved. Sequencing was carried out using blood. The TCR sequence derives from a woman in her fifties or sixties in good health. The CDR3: CAWSLHHHRTEAFF. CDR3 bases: TGTGCCTGGAGCTTACATCATCATAGGACTGAAGCTTTCTTT.